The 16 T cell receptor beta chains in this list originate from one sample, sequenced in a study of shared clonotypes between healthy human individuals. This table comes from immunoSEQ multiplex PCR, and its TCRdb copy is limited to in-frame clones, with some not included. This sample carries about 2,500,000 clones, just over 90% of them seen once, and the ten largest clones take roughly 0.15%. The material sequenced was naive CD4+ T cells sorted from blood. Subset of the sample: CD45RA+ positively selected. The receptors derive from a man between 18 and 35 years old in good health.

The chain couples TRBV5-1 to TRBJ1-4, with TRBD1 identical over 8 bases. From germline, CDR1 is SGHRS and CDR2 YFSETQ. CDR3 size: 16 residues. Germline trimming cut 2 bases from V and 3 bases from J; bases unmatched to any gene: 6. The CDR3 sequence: CASSFAGGFSNEKLFF. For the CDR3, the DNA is TGCGCCAGCAGCTTCGCAGGGGGCTTTTCTAATGAAAAACTGTTTTTT.

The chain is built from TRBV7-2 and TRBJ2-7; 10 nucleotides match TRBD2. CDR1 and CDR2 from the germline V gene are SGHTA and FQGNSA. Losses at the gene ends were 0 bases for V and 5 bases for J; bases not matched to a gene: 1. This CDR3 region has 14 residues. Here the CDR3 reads CASSLASGRNEQYF. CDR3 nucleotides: TGTGCCAGCAGCTTAGCTAGCGGGAGGAACGAGCAGTACTTC.

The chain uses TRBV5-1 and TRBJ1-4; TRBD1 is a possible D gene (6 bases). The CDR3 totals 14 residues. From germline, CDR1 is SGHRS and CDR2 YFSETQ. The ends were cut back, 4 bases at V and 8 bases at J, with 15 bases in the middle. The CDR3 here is CASSETSQGEKLFF. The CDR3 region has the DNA TGCGCCAGCAGCGAAACCTCCCAGGGGGAAAAACTGTTTTTT.

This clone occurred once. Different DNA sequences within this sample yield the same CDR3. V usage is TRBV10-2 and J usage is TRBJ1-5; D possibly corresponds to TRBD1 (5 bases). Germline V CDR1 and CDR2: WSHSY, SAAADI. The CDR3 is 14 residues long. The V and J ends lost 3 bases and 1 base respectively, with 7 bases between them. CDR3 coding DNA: TGCGCCAGCAGTGATCGGGGGAGCAATCAGCCCCAGCATTTT. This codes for CASSDRGSNQPQHF.

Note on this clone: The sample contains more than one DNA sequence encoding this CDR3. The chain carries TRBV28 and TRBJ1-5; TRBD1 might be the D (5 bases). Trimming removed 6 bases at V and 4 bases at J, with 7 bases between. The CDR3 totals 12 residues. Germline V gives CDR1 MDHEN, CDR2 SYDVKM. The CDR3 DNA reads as TGTGCCAGCAGGGGGGGGAATCAGCCCCAGCATTTT. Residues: CASRGGNQPQHF.

CDR3 coding DNA: TGTGCCAGCAGTTTGAGATCGGGTTGGACTGAAGCTTTCTTT. It translates to CASSLRSGWTEAFF. This sequence joins TRBV28 and TRBJ1-1, with D hard to call. Trimming removed 3 bases from V and 5 bases from J, with 13 bases in between. This CDR3 is built from 14 residues. Germline CDR1 and CDR2: MDHEN and SYDVKM. Variable domain in full (rest from reference TRBV28 and TRBJ1-1): DVKVTQSSRYLVKRTGEKVFLECVQDMDHENMFWYRQDPGLGLRLIYFSYDVKMKEKGDIPEGYSVSREKKERFSLILESASTNQTSMYLCASSLRSGWTEAFFGQGTRLTVV.

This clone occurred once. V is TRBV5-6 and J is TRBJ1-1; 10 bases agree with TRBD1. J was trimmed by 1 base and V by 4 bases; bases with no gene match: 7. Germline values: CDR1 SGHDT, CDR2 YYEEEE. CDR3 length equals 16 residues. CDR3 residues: CASSRDRGSGNTEAFF. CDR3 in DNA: TGTGCCAGCAGCCGGGACAGGGGTAGCGGGAACACTGAAGCTTTCTTT.

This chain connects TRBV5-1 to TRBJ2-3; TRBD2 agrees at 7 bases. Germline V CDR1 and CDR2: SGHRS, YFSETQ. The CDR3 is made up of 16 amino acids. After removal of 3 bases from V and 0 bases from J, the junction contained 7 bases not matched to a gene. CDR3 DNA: TGCGCCAGCAGCTCACGAGCGGGGTCTAGCACAGATACGCAGTATTTT. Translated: CASSSRAGSSTDTQYF.

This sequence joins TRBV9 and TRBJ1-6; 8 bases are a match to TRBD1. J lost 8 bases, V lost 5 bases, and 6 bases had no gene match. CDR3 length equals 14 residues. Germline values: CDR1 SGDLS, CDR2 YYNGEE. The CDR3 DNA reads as TGTGCCAGCAGTCGGGACAGGAGCTATTCACCCCTCCACTTT. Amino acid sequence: CASSRDRSYSPLHF.

CDR3 nucleotide sequence: TGTGCCAGCAGTTTCCGGCCCCGAGAAAAACTGTTTTTT. The encoded protein is CASSFRPREKLFF. V and J are TRBV28 and TRBJ1-4; D gene ambiguous. The CDR3 length is 13 residues. With 3 bases removed from V and 8 bases from J, the gap between germline ends came to 10 bases. Germline CDR1 is MDHEN and CDR2 is SYDVKM.

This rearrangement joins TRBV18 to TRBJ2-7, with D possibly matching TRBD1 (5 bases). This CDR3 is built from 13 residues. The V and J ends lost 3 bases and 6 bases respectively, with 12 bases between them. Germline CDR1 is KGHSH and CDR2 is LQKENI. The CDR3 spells CASSPAGLVEQYF. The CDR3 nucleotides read TGTGCCAGCTCACCGGCAGGGTTGGTCGAGCAGTACTTC.

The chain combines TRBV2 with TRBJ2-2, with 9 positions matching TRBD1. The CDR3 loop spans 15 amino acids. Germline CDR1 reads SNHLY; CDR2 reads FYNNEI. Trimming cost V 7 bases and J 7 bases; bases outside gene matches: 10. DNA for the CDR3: TGTGCCAGCAAATTCGACAGGGGGTATGTCGGGGAGCTGTTTTTT. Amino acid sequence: CASKFDRGYVGELFF.

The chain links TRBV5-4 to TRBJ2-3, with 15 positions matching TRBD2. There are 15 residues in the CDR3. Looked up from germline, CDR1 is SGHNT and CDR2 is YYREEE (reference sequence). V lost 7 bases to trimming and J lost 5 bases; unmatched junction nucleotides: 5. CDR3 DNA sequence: TGTGCCAGCCGGACTAGCGGGGGGGCAAGAGATACGCAGTATTTT. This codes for CASRTSGGARDTQYF.

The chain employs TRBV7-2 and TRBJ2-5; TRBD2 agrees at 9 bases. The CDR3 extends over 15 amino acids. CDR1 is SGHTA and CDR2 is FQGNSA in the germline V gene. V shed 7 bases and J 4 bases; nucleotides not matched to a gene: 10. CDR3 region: CASKGGSGSLETQYF. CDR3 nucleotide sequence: TGTGCCAGCAAGGGGGGTAGCGGGAGTCTAGAGACCCAGTACTTC.

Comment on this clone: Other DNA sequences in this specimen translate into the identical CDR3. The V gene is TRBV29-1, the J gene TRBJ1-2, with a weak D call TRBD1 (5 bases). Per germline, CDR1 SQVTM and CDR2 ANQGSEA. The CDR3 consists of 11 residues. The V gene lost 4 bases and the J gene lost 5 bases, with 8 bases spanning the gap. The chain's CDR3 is CSVVSGYGYTF. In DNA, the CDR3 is TGCAGCGTTGTCTCAGGGTATGGCTACACCTTC. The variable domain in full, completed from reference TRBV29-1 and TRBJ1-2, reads SAVISQKPSRDICQRGTSLTIQCQVDSQVTMMFWYRQQPGQSLTLIATANQGSEATYESGFVIDKFPISRPNLTFSTLTVSNMSPEDSSIYLCSVVSGYGYTFGSGTRLTVV.

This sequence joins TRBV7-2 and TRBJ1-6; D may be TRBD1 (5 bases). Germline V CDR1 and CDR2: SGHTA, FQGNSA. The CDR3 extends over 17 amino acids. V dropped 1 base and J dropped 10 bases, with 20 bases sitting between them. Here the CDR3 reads CASSLDSGLRVGSPLHF. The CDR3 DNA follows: TGTGCCAGCAGCTTAGATTCGGGGCTTCGGGTCGGATCACCCCTCCACTTT.